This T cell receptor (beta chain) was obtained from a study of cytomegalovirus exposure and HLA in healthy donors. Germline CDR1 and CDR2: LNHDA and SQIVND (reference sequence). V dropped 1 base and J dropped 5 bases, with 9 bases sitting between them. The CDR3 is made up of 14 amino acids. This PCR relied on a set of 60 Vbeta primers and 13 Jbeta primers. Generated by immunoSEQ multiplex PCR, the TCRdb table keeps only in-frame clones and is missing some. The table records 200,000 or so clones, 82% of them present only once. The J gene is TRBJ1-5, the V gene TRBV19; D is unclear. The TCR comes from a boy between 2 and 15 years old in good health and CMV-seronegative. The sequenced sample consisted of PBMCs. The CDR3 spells CASSIGSHHQPQHF. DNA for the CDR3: TGTGCCAGTAGTATAGGGAGCCACCATCAGCCCCAGCATTTT.